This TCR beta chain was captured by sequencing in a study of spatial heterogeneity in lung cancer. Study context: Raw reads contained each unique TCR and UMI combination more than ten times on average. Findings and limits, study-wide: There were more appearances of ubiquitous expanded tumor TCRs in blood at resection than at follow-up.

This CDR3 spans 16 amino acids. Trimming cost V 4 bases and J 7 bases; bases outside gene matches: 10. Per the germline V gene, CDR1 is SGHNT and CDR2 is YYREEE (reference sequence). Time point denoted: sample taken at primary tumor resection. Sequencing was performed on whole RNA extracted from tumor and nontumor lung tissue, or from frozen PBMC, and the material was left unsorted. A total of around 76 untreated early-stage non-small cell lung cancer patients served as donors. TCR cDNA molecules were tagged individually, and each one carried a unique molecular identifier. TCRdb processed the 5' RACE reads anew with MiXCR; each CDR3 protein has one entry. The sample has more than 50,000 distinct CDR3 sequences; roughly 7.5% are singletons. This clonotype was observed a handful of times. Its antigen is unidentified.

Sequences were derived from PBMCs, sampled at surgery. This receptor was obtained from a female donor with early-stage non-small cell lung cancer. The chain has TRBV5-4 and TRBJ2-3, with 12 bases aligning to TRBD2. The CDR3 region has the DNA TGTGCCAGCAGCACCATACTAGCGGGAGGCACGAATACGCAGTATTTT. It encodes CASSTILAGGTNTQYF. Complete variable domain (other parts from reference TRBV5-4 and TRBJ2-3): ETGVTQSPTHLIKTRGQQVTLRCSSQSGHNTVSWYQQALGQGPQFIFQYYREEENGRGNFPPRFSGLQFPNYSSELNVNALELDDSALYLCASSTILAGGTNTQYFGPGTRLTVL.